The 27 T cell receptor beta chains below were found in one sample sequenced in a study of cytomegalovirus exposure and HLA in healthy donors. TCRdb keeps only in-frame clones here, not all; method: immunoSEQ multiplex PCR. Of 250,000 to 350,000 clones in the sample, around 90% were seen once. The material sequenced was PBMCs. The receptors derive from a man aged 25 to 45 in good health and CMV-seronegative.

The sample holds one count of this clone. The CDR3 reads CASKPQGTSLNTEAFF. The CDR3 nucleotides read TGCGCCAGCAAGCCTCAGGGGACCTCTCTGAACACTGAAGCTTTCTTT. V gene TRBV5-1 combines with J gene TRBJ1-1, with TRBD1 as a possible D gene (6 bases). CDR1 is SGHRS and CDR2 is YFSETQ in the germline V gene. Deletions cut 6 bases from V and 0 bases from J, with 18 bases between. The CDR3 has 16 residues.

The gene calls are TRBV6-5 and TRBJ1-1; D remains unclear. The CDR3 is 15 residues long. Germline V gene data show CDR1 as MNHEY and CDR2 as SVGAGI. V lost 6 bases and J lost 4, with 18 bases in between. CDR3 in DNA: TGTGCCAGCAGCCTAACTTGGGCGCAGAGCACTGAAGCTTTCTTT. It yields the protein CASSLTWAQSTEAFF.

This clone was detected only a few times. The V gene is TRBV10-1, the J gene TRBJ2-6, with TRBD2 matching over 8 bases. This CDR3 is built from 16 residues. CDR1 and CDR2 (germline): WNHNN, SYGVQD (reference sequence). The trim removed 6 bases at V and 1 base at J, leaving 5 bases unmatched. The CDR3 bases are TGCGCCAGCAGCGGGGGGGCGGAATCTGGGGCCAACGTCCTGACTTTC. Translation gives CASSGGAESGANVLTF.

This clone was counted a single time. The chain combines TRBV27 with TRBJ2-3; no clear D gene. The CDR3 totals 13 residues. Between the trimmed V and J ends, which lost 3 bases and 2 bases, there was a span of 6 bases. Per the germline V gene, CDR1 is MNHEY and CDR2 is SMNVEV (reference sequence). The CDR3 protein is CASSFTVTDTQYF. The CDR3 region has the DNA TGTGCCAGCAGTTTTACGGTCACAGATACGCAGTATTTT.

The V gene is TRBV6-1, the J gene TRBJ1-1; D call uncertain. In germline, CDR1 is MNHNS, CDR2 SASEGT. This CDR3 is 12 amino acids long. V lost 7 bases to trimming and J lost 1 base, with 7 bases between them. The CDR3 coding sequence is TGTGCCAGCATGACGGGGAACACTGAAGCTTTCTTT. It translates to CASMTGNTEAFF.

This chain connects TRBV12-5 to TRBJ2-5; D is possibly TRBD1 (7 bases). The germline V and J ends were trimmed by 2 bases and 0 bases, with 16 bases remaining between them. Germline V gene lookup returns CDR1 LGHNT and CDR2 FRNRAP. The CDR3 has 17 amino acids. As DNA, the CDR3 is TGTGCTAGTGGTTTGTCAGGGGGGTCGGCAGACCAAGAGACCCAGTACTTC. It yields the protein CASGLSGGSADQETQYF. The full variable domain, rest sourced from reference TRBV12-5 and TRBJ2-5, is DARVTQTPRHKVTEMGQEVTMRCQPILGHNTVFWYRQTMMQGLELLAYFRNRAPLDDSGMPKDRFSAEMPDATLATLKIQPSEPRDSAVYFCASGLSGGSADQETQYFGPGTRLLVL.

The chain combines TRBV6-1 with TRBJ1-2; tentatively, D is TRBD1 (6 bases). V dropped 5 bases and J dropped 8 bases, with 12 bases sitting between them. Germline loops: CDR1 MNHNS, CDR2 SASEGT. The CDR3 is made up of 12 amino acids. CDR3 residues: CASSTGIYGYTF. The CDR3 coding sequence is TGTGCCAGCAGTACAGGGATTTACGGCTACACCTTC.

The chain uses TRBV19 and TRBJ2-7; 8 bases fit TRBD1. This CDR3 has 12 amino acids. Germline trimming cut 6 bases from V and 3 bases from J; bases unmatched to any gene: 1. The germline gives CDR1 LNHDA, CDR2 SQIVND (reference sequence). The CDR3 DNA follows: TGTGCCAGTAGCGACAGGGGCTACGAGCAGTACTTC. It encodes CASSDRGYEQYF.

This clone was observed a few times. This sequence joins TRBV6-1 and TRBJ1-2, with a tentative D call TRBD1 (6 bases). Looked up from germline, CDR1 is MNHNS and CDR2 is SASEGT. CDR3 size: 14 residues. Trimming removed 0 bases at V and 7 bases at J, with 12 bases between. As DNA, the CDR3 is TGTGCCAGCAGTGAAGCTCAAGGGGGTGCTGGCTACACCTTC. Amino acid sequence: CASSEAQGGAGYTF.

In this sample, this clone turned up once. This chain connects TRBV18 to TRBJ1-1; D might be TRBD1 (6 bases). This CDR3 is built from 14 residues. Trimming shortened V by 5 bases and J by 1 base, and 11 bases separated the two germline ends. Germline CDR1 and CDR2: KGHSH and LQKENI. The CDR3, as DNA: TGTGCCAGCTCAACTCGACAGGCGAACACTGAAGCTTTCTTT. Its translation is CASSTRQANTEAFF.

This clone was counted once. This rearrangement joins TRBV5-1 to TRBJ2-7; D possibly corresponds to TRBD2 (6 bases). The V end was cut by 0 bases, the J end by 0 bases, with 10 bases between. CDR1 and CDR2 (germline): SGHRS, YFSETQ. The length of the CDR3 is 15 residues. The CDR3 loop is CASSLGGRSSYEQYF. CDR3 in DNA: TGCGCCAGCAGCTTGGGGGGGAGGAGCTCCTACGAGCAGTACTTC.

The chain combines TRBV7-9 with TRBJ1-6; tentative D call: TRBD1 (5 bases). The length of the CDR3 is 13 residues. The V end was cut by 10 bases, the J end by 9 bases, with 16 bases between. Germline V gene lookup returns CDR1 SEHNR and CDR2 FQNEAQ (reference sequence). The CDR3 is CATKAGGGSPLHF. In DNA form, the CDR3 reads TGTGCCACCAAAGCTGGGGGGGGTTCACCCCTCCACTTT.

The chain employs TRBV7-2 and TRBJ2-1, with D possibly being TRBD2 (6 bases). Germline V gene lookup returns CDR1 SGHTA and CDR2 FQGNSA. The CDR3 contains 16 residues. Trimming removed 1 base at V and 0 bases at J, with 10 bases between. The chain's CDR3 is CASSLGGGNSYNEQFF. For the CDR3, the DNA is TGTGCCAGCAGCTTAGGTGGCGGGAACTCCTACAATGAGCAGTTCTTC.

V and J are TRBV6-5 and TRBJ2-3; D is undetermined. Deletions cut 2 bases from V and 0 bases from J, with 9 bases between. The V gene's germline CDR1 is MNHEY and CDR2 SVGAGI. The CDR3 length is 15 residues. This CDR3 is CASSYTRSSTDTQYF. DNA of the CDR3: TGTGCCAGCAGTTACACCAGGTCAAGCACAGATACGCAGTATTTT.

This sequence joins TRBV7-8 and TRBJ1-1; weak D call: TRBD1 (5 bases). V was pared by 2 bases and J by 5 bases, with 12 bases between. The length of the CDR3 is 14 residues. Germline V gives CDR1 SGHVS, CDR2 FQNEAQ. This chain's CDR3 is CASSLSPGGTEAFF. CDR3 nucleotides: TGTGCCAGCAGCTTATCCCCCGGGGGGACTGAAGCTTTCTTT.

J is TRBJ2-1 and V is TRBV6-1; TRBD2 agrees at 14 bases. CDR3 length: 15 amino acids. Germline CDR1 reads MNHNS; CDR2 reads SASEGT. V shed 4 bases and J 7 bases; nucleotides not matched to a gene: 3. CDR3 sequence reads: CASSAGTSGGNEQFF. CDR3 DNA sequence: TGTGCCAGCAGTGCTGGGACTAGCGGGGGTAATGAGCAGTTCTTC.

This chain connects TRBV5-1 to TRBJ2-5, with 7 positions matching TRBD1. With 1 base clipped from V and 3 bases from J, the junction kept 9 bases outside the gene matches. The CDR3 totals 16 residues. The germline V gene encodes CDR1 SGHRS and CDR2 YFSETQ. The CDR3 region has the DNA TGCGCCAGCAGCTTGTATGTGATTACAGGGGAAGAGACCCAGTACTTC. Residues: CASSLYVITGEETQYF.

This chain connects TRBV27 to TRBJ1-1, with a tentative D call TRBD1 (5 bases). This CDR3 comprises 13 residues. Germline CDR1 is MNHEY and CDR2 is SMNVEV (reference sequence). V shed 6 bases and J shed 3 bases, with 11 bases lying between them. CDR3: CASRDSGDTEAFF. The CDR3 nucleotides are TGTGCCAGCAGAGATTCGGGGGACACTGAAGCTTTCTTT.

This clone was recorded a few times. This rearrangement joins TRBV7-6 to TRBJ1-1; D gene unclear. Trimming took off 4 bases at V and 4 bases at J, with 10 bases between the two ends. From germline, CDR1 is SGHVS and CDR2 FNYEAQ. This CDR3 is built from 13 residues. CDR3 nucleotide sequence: TGTGCCAGCAGCTCCCCAACGAGCACTGAAGCTTTCTTT. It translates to CASSSPTSTEAFF.

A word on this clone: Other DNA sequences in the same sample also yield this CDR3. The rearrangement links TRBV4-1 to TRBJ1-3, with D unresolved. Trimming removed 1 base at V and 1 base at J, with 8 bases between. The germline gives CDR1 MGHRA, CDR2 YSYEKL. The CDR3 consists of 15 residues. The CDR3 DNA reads TGCGCCAGCAGCCAAGTTTCAGGTTCTGGAAACACCATATATTTT. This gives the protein CASSQVSGSGNTIYF.

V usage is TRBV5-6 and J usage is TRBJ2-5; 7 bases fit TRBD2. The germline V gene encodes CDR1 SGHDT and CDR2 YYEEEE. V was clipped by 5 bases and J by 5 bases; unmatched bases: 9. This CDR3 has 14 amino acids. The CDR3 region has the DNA TGTGCCAGCAGTGTCGACGGGGGGATGGAGACCCAGTACTTC. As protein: CASSVDGGMETQYF. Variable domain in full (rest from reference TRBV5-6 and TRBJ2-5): DAGVTQSPTHLIKTRGQQVTLRCSPKSGHDTVSWYQQALGQGPQFIFQYYEEEERQRGNFPDRFSGHQFPNYSSELNVNALLLGDSALYLCASSVDGGMETQYFGPGTRLLVL.

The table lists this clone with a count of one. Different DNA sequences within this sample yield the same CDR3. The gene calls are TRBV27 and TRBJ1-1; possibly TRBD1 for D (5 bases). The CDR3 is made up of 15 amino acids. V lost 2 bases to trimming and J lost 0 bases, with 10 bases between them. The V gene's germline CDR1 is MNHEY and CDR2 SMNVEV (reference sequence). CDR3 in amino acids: CASSLAGGLNTEAFF. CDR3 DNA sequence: TGTGCCAGCAGTTTAGCGGGGGGACTGAACACTGAAGCTTTCTTT.

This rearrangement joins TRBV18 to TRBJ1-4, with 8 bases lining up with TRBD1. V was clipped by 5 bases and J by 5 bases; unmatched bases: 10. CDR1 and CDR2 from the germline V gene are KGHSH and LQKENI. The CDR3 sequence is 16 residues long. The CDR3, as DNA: TGTGCCAGCTCATCGACGACAGGGGAGGTCAATGAAAAACTGTTTTTT. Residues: CASSSTTGEVNEKLFF.

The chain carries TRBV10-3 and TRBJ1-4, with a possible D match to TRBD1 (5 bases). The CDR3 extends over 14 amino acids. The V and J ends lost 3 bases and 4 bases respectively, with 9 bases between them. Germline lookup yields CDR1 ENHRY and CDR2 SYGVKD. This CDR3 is CAISDPGFNEKLFF. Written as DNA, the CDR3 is TGTGCCATCAGTGACCCAGGGTTTAATGAAAAACTGTTTTTT.

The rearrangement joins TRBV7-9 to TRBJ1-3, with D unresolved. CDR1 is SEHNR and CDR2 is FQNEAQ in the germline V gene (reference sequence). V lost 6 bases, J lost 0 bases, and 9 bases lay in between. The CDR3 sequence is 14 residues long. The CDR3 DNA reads TGTGCCAGCAGTGGGCAGTCCTCTGGAAACACCATATATTTT. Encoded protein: CASSGQSSGNTIYF.

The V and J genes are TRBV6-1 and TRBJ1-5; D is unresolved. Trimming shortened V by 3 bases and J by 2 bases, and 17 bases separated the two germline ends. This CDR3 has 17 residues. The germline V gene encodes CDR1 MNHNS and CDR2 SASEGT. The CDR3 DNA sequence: TGTGCCAGCAGTGATTTCGAGGGCAGGTACGGCAATCAGCCCCAGCATTTT. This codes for CASSDFEGRYGNQPQHF.

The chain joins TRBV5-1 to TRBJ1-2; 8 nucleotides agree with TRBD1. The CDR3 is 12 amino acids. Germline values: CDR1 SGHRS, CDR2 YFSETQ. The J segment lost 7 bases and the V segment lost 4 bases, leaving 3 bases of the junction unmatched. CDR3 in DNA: TGCGCCAGCAGCCCGGACAGGGTTGGCTACACCTTC. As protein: CASSPDRVGYTF.